This TCR beta chain derives from a study of T cell responses to AZD1222 COVID-19 vaccine. The study's findings and limits: Donor demographics were predominantly white British with a female majority; clonal diversity may be underestimated. After the peak T cell response, and only then, were repertoires sampled. Spike regions recognized by vaccine-associated CD4 TCRs spanned the protein, led by 160-218 and 743-854.

As to this clone: What it binds is not known.

This CDR3 spans 13 amino acids. Trimming took off 3 bases at V and 2 bases at J, with 8 bases between the two ends. Per the germline V gene, CDR1 is MDHEN and CDR2 is SYDVKM. The protocol was immunoSEQ multiplex PCR, while the TCRdb copy is restricted to in-frame clones and leaves out a portion. The table lists 160,000 or so clones, approximately 94% of them singletons. The receptor was isolated from an adult who received the AZD1222 COVID-19 vaccine. The sequences come from peripheral blood, collected 28 days after the second AZD1222 dose. The chain has TRBV28 and TRBJ2-7; TRBD1 might be the D (5 bases). CDR3: CASSLDTTYEQYF. Here the CDR3 DNA reads TGTGCCAGCAGTTTGGACACCACCTACGAGCAGTACTTC.